This TCR beta chain comes out of a study of T cell repertoires in cytomegalovirus infection. Broader study findings: There were HLA-C-restricted CMV-specific TCR beta clonotypes dominating the ex vivo response.

V was pared by 5 bases and J by 5 bases, with 21 bases between. This CDR3 region has 16 residues. Germline V gives CDR1 MNHNY, CDR2 SVGAGI (reference sequence). A single record per CDR3 protein comes from TCRdb applying MiXCR to the reads. Among roughly 120,000 distinct CDR3 sequences listed, 30% to 40% were seen once. This clonotype turned up a few times. The antigen is unknown. This material consisted of CD8+ T cells from cultured PBMCs, taken from culture after CMV antigen stimulation. This chain uses TRBV6-6 with TRBJ1-2; D gene ambiguous. The clonotype was recovered from a human donor in good health (CMV status not recorded). Some clones in this sample may be carry-over from other donors' samples. In DNA, the CDR3 is TGTGCCAGCAGTACGAATGAGACGCCCCAAATGTATGGCTACACCTTC. Its translation: CASSTNETPQMYGYTF.